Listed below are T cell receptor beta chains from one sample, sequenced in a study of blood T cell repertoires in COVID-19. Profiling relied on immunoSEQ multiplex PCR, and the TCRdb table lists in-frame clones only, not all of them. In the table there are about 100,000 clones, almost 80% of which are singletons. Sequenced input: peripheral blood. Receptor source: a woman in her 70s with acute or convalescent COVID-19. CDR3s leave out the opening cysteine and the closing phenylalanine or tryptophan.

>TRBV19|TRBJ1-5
ASSRQGGQPQH
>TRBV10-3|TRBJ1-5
AISSEGPQH
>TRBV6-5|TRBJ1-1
ASQVTGNTEAF
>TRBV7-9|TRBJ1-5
ASSSDRGGLGNQPQH
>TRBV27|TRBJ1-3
ASRTSGGAGNTIY
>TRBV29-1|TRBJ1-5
SASQTGIGQPQH
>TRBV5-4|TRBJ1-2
ASSFEGAIGYT
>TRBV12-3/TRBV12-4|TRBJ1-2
ASRLGQGKSYT
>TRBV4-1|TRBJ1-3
ASSQVFQGSSGNTIY
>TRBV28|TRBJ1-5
ASSSGVVSNQPQH
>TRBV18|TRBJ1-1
ASSEQAAGTEAF
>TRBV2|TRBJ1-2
ASSWGGERGYT
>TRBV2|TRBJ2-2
ASNGQATGELF
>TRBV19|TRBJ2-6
ASSYSSGANVLT
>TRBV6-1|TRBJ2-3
ASSDGRMADTQY
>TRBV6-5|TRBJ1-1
ASSSRQGGQTEAF
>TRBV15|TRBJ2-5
ATSRDYRETQY
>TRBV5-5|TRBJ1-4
ASSSEPYNEKLF
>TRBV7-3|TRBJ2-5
ASSPTTGETQY
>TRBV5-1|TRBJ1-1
ASSSTTTGLNTEAF
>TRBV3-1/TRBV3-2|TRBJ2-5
ASSRTISGDPKETQY
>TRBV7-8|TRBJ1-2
ASSSLRGQGGYT
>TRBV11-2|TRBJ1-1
ASSFGRPDTEAF
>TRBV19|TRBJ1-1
ASSVQGKAEAF
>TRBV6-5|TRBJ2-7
ASSMDKGAYEQY
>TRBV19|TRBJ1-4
ASSILRGGDEKLF
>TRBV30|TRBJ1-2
AWSVGMRDGYT
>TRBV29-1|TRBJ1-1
SSKGQMNTEAF
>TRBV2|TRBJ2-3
ASTHDRGRTDTQY
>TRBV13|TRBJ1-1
ASSLLVDGGGMKAMNTEAF
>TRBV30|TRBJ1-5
AYSGESQPQH
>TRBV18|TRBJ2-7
ASSQLGAYEQY
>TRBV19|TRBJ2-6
ASSGLLRDRGPPGANVLT
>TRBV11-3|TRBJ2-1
ASSSIVRDEQF
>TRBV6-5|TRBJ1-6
ASSYSPTGASPLH
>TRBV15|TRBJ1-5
ATSKDRAAKNQPQH
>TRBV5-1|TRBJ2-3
ASSSGQGGDTQY
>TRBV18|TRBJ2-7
ASSDNYEQY
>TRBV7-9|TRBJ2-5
ASSLRTGLAGGTETQY
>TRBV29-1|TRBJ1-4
SVDSGEKLF
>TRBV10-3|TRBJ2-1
AISESRGGNNEQF
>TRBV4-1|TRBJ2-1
ASSQEVRGGHRREQF
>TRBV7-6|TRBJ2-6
ASSQTSAGANVLT
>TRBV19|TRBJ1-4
ASLGLAGQPFATNEKLF
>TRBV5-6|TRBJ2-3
ASSPGAGDTDTQY
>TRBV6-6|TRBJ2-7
ASGMGASYEQY
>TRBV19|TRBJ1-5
ASSIGWSYQPQH
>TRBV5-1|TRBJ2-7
ASSFGQNEQY
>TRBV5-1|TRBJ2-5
ASSSLGQIQETQY
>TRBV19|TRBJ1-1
ASSIVGSLTMNTEAF
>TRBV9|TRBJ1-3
ASSALRDSGNTIY
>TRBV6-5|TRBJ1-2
ASSTDLRFGYT
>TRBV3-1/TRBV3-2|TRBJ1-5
ASSQDIDRPQH
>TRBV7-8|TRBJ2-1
ASSLKLANYNEQF
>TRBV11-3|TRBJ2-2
ASGTTNTGELF
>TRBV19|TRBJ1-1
ASSIGHQNTEAF
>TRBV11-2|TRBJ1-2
ASSLESTTLYGYT
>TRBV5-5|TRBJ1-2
ASSPGQFPYGYT
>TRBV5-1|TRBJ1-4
ASSFQQGSNEKLF